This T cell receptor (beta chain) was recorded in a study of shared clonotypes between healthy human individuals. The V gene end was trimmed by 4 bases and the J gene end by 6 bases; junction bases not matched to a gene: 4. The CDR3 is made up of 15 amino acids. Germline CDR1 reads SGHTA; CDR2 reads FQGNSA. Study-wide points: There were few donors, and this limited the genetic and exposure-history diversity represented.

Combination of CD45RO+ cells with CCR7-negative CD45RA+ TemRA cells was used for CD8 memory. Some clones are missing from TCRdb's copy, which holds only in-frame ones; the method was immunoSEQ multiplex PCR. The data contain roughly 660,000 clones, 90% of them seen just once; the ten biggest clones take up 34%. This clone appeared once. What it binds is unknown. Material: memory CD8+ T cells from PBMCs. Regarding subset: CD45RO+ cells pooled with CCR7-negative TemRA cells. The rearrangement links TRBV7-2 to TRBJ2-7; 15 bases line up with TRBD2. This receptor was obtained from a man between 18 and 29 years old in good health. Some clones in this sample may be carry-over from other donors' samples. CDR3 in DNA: TGTGCCAGCAGCTCCCGGACTAGCGGGAGGGCCGAGCAGTACTTC. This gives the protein CASSSRTSGRAEQYF.